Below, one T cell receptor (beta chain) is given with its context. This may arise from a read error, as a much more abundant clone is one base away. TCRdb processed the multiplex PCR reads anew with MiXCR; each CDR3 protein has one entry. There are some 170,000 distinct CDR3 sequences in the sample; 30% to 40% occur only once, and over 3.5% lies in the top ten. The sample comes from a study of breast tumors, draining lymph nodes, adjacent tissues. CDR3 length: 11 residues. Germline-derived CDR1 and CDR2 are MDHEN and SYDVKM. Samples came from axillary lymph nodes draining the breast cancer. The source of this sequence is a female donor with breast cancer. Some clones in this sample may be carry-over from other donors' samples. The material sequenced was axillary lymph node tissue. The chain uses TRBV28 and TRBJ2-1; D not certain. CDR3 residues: CASSWYNERFF. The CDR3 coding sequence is TGTGCCAGCAGTTGGTACAATGAGCGGTTCTTC. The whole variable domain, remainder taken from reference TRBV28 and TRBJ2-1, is DVKVTQSSRYLVKRTGEKVFLECVQDMDHENMFWYRQDPGLGLRLIYFSYDVKMKEKGDIPEGYSVSREKKERFSLILESASTNQTSMYLCASSWYNERFFGPGTRLTVL.